Listed below are T cell receptor beta chains from one sample, sequenced in a study of blood T cell repertoires in COVID-19. Sequencing was performed with immunoSEQ multiplex PCR; in TCRdb, only in-frame clones are kept and a portion is missing. The table includes hundreds of thousands of clones, around 90% detected once. The specimen was peripheral blood. Source of these receptors: a man between 60 and 75 years old with COVID-19, enrolled during active disease. CDR3s include the opening cysteine and the closing phenylalanine or tryptophan. Each record gives: CDR3 DNA, CDR3 protein, D gene, V gene, clone size, J gene. The D gene is left open where the match is weak. Some rows mark clone size as missing; the rest say once, few, many or name a class of expanded clone.

DNA: TGTGCCAGCAGCTTCAGGGATGTGAACACTGAAGCTTTCTTT
CDR3: CASSFRDVNTEAFF
D: NA
V: TRBV27
size: NA
J: TRBJ1-1

DNA: TGTGCCAGTAGTATATTGGGACAGGGGGCGTCTGGCTACACCTTC
CDR3: CASSILGQGASGYTF
D: TRBD1
V: TRBV19
size: once
J: TRBJ1-2

DNA: TGTGCCAGCAGCTTAGATCCTGGGTCTAGCGGGTCATACAATGAGCAGTTCTTC
CDR3: CASSLDPGSSGSYNEQFF
D: TRBD2
V: TRBV11-3
size: NA
J: TRBJ2-1

DNA: TGTGCCAGCACCCTATCCGGGACAGGGGGCTATGGCTACACCTTC
CDR3: CASTLSGTGGYGYTF
D: TRBD1
V: TRBV6-5
size: NA
J: TRBJ1-2

DNA: TGCGCCAGCAGCTTGGCTAGCGCCTTACAAGAGACCCAGTACTTC
CDR3: CASSLASALQETQYF
D: NA
V: TRBV5-1
size: NA
J: TRBJ2-5

DNA: TGTGCCAGCAGCTTGGCTAGCGGGGGGGCCTACAATGAGCAGTTCTTC
CDR3: CASSLASGGAYNEQFF
D: TRBD2
V: TRBV7-2
size: NA
J: TRBJ2-1

DNA: TGTGCTAGTGGTTTACAGAATAGCAATCAGCCCCAGCATTTT
CDR3: CASGLQNSNQPQHF
D: NA
V: TRBV12-5
size: NA
J: TRBJ1-5

DNA: TGTGCCAGCAGCCCCTCACCCGGGAGCCATGGCTACACCTTC
CDR3: CASSPSPGSHGYTF
D: NA
V: TRBV7-9
size: NA
J: TRBJ1-2

DNA: TGTGCCAGTAGTAAGATTGAGGGCCGCTGGTCATCCCAGCCCCAGCATTTT
CDR3: CASSKIEGRWSSQPQHF
D: NA
V: TRBV19
size: once
J: TRBJ1-5

DNA: TGTGCCAGCAGTTTAGCCCGGGATCAGCCCCAGCATTTT
CDR3: CASSLARDQPQHF
D: NA
V: TRBV27
size: NA
J: TRBJ1-5

DNA: TGTGCCAGCAGCCACCGCCAGGGGGGCACCGGGGAGCTGTTTTTT
CDR3: CASSHRQGGTGELFF
D: NA
V: TRBV14
size: NA
J: TRBJ2-2

DNA: TGTGCCAGCAGCCTCCGGCCCGATAGCGCACCCCTCCACTTT
CDR3: CASSLRPDSAPLHF
D: NA
V: TRBV3-1/TRBV3-2
size: NA
J: TRBJ1-6

DNA: TGCGCCAGCAGGGAGGCACCTGAGGCGAACACCGGGGAGCTGTTTTTT
CDR3: CASREAPEANTGELFF
D: NA
V: TRBV10-1
size: NA
J: TRBJ2-2

DNA: TGCGCCAGCAGCCGGAGCCCGGGACAGTCCTTAGGCTACACCTTC
CDR3: CASSRSPGQSLGYTF
D: TRBD1
V: TRBV5-1
size: NA
J: TRBJ1-2

DNA: TGTGCCAGCAGTGAACAGGCTAATTCACCCCTCCACTTT
CDR3: CASSEQANSPLHF
D: NA
V: TRBV2
size: NA
J: TRBJ1-6

DNA: TGTGCCAGCAGTTCGGGGACAGGGGGGTTGAATGAGCAGTTCTTC
CDR3: CASSSGTGGLNEQFF
D: TRBD1
V: TRBV28
size: once
J: TRBJ2-1

DNA: TGTGCCAGCAGCTTAAGCGGGATAAGGTCGGATGAGCAGTTCTTC
CDR3: CASSLSGIRSDEQFF
D: NA
V: TRBV7-3
size: NA
J: TRBJ2-1

DNA: TGTGCCAGCAGTCGCAGGGTCAGCTCCTACGAGCAGTACTTC
CDR3: CASSRRVSSYEQYF
D: NA
V: TRBV3-1/TRBV3-2
size: NA
J: TRBJ2-7

DNA: TGTGCCAGCAGCTTAAGTGGGCGGGACACCGGGGAGCTGTTTTTT
CDR3: CASSLSGRDTGELFF
D: NA
V: TRBV5-5
size: NA
J: TRBJ2-2

DNA: TGTGCCAGCAACCCACTCGTTAGCTCCTACGAGCAGTACTTC
CDR3: CASNPLVSSYEQYF
D: NA
V: TRBV21-1
size: NA
J: TRBJ2-7

DNA: TGTGCCTGGAGCAACGGGGGGACTAGCACAGATACGCAGTATTTT
CDR3: CAWSNGGTSTDTQYF
D: TRBD2
V: TRBV30
size: NA
J: TRBJ2-3

DNA: TGTGCCAGCAGCCCTGGGACTTACACAGATACGCAGTATTTT
CDR3: CASSPGTYTDTQYF
D: NA
V: TRBV9
size: NA
J: TRBJ2-3

DNA: TGTGCCAGTAGTACCGGACAGACCTACGAGCAGTACTTC
CDR3: CASSTGQTYEQYF
D: NA
V: TRBV19
size: NA
J: TRBJ2-7

DNA: TGCGCCAGCAGCTCGGGACAGGGGGCTTACGAGCAGTACTTC
CDR3: CASSSGQGAYEQYF
D: TRBD1
V: TRBV5-1
size: NA
J: TRBJ2-7

DNA: TGTGCCAGCAGTGAAGTTTCGAGCTCCTACGAGCAGTACTTC
CDR3: CASSEVSSSYEQYF
D: NA
V: TRBV2
size: NA
J: TRBJ2-7

DNA: TGTGCCAGCAGCTTAGGTACAGGGGTTTATGGCTACACCTTC
CDR3: CASSLGTGVYGYTF
D: TRBD1
V: TRBV7-2
size: NA
J: TRBJ1-2

DNA: TGTGCCAGCAGCTTCATACAGGGCGCCACTGAAGCTTTCTTT
CDR3: CASSFIQGATEAFF
D: NA
V: TRBV7-2
size: NA
J: TRBJ1-1

DNA: TGTGCCAGCAGCCCAGCGGGAGCCTACAATGAGCAGTTCTTC
CDR3: CASSPAGAYNEQFF
D: TRBD2
V: TRBV14
size: NA
J: TRBJ2-1

DNA: TGTGCCAGTAGTATACAGGGGGCGAGGCCCTACGAGCAGTACTTC
CDR3: CASSIQGARPYEQYF
D: TRBD1
V: TRBV19
size: once
J: TRBJ2-7